These 28 T cell receptor beta chains came from one sample sequenced in a study of TIL therapy for anti-PD-1-resistant metastatic lung cancer (dated by TCRdb to 2020 to 2023). The immunoSEQ v3 hsTCRB kit was used to amplify TCR beta CDR3 regions from genomic DNA through bias-controlled multiplex PCR. TCRdb's version of the immuneACCESS table is confined to in-frame rearrangements and falls short of the full clone set. An unresolved V gene accounts for under half of the shortfall where checked; the remainder is of unknown origin. This sample is represented by about 59,000 clones; roughly four fifths of them were singletons. The ten largest account for roughly 3% of the sample. The sample's time point label is to be understood as: pre-treatment sample, taken before nivolumab and TIL therapy. The source was blood, collected at baseline. The receptors were sampled from a person aged 25-85 years with non-small cell lung cancer.

The gene calls are TRBV6-5 and TRBJ2-2; 8 bases map to TRBD1. CDR3 length: 15 residues. Germline trimming cut 5 bases from V and 5 bases from J; bases unmatched to any gene: 7. Germline values: CDR1 MNHEY, CDR2 SVGAGI. For the CDR3, the DNA is TGTGCCAGCAGTCAAACGGGACAGGCGACCGGGGAGCTGTTTTTT. Translated, it gives CASSQTGQATGELFF.

J is TRBJ1-4 and V is TRBV19; D not resolved. The ends were cut back, 7 bases at V and 1 base at J, with 16 bases in the middle. The CDR3 consists of 16 residues. The V gene's germline CDR1 is LNHDA and CDR2 SQIVND (reference sequence). CDR3: CASKTGKVGTNEKLFF. CDR3 nucleotides: TGTGCCAGTAAAACCGGGAAAGTAGGAACTAATGAAAAACTGTTTTTT.

This clone appeared once. The chain is built from TRBV19 and TRBJ2-2, with a tentative D call TRBD1 (5 bases). The CDR3 totals 13 residues. Germline CDR1 is LNHDA and CDR2 is SQIVND (reference sequence). V was shortened by 5 bases and J by 6 bases, with 10 bases between the two germline ends. The CDR3: CASSPGRAGELFF. In DNA form, the CDR3 reads TGTGCCAGTAGTCCAGGGCGCGCCGGGGAGCTGTTTTTT.

This clone was seen a handful of times. CDR3 in amino acids: CASRNRIQDTEAFF. The CDR3 DNA reads as TGCGCCAGCAGAAACCGGATTCAGGACACTGAAGCTTTCTTT. This chain uses TRBV4-1 with TRBJ1-1; D is uncertain. The germline gives CDR1 MGHRA, CDR2 YSYEKL. V lost 6 bases and J lost 3, with 14 bases in between. The CDR3 sequence is 14 residues long.

This chain connects TRBV7-3 to TRBJ1-5; the D gene is possibly TRBD1 (6 bases). Per germline, CDR1 SGHTA and CDR2 FQGTGA. V lost 4 bases, J lost 6 bases, and 19 bases lay in between. The CDR3 totals 16 residues. For the CDR3, the DNA is TGTGCCAGCAGCTCAAGGGGGACTCCGGACCCTCAGCCCCAGCATTTT. It encodes CASSSRGTPDPQPQHF.

V and J are TRBV7-2 and TRBJ1-1; D perhaps matches TRBD1 (6 bases). Germline CDR1 SGHTA, CDR2 FQGNSA. The CDR3 spans 14 residues. The V end lost 5 bases, the J end lost 0 bases, and 10 bases lay between the germline ends. Here the CDR3 reads CASSPGHLNTEAFF. The CDR3 region has the DNA TGTGCCAGCAGCCCGGGACACCTGAACACTGAAGCTTTCTTT.

A word on this clone: A read error may produce the germline difference seen at one junction end. The chain recombines TRBV6-1 with TRBJ1-6, with TRBD1 matching over 8 bases. CDR1 is MNHNS and CDR2 is SASEGT in the germline V gene. The CDR3 extends over 17 amino acids. The CDR3 is CASSEGGYRGINSPLHF. DNA of the CDR3: TGTGCCAGCAGCGAAGGCGGGTACAGGGGGATTAATTCACCCCTCCACTTT.

The V gene is TRBV10-2, the J gene TRBJ2-3; perhaps TRBD1 as D (5 bases). The CDR3 runs 13 residues. Trimming shortened V by 4 bases and J by 2 bases, and 7 bases separated the two germline ends. Germline-derived CDR1 and CDR2 are WSHSY and SAAADI. In nucleotides, the CDR3 is TGCGCCAGCAGTGGACAGCTCACAGATACGCAGTATTTT. Translation gives CASSGQLTDTQYF.

This chain uses TRBV7-2 with TRBJ1-4; 11 bases line up with TRBD1. CDR3 length: 14 residues. J was trimmed by 10 bases and V by 5 bases; bases with no gene match: 6. Germline loops: CDR1 SGHTA, CDR2 FQGNSA. CDR3 amino acids: CASSIPGTGGKLFF. Written as DNA, the CDR3 is TGTGCCAGCAGCATTCCCGGGACAGGGGGAAAACTGTTTTTT.

The V call is TRBV19, the J call TRBJ2-3; D uncertain. Germline lookup yields CDR1 LNHDA and CDR2 SQIVND (reference sequence). The CDR3 sequence is 14 residues long. Trimming pared 5 bases from V and 0 bases from J, leaving 9 bases between. The CDR3 sequence: CASSAQPSTDTQYF. In nucleotides, the CDR3 is TGTGCCAGTAGTGCCCAACCTAGCACAGATACGCAGTATTTT.

This clone was counted once. The chain recombines TRBV19 with TRBJ1-5; D is ambiguous. This CDR3 contains 11 residues. With 8 bases removed from V and 7 bases from J, the gap between germline ends came to 9 bases. The germline gives CDR1 LNHDA, CDR2 SQIVND (reference sequence). For the CDR3, the DNA is TGTGCCAGTGGGGTTAACCAGCCCCAGCATTTT. This codes for CASGVNQPQHF.

This clone has only one observation. V gene TRBV2 combines with J gene TRBJ2-1, with 11 bases fitting TRBD2. Trimming cost V 8 bases and J 6 bases; bases outside gene matches: 6. CDR1 and CDR2 from the germline V gene are SNHLY and FYNNEI. CDR3 length: 14 amino acids. In DNA form, the CDR3 reads TGTGCCAGCGCCTTAGCGGGGGGGTTCAATGAGCAGTTCTTC. It specifies CASALAGGFNEQFF.

The CDR3: CASSWGPTSGANVLTF. The CDR3 region has the DNA TGTGCCAGCAGCTGGGGTCCGACCTCTGGGGCCAACGTCCTGACTTTC. V and J are TRBV7-6 and TRBJ2-6; no reliable D call. The ends were cut back, 4 bases at V and 0 bases at J, with 10 bases in the middle. Per germline, CDR1 SGHVS and CDR2 FNYEAQ. This CDR3 has 16 amino acids.

The J gene is TRBJ1-1, the V gene TRBV7-3, with a tentative D call TRBD1 (5 bases). The CDR3 spans 13 residues. Between the trimmed V and J ends, which lost 2 bases and 1 base, there was a span of 5 bases. The germline CDR1 and CDR2 sequences are SGHTA and FQGTGA. CDR3 DNA sequence: TGTGCCAGCAGCTTAGGACAGAACACTGAAGCTTTCTTT. Protein sequence: CASSLGQNTEAFF.

In its sample, this clone was seen once. The chain is built from TRBV9 and TRBJ2-1, with 14 bases that match TRBD2. The CDR3 covers 16 residues. The ends lost 0 bases at V and 10 bases at J; junction bases unmatched: 6. Germline V gene data show CDR1 as SGDLS and CDR2 as YYNGEE. In nucleotides, the CDR3 is TGTGCCAGCAGCGTAGGACTAGCGGGAGGGCCAGGCGAGCAGTTCTTC. This encodes CASSVGLAGGPGEQFF.

The CDR3 DNA reads TGTGCCAGCAGCTTAGGTCTAGGGGGTGGCACAGATACGCAGTATTTT. This codes for CASSLGLGGGTDTQYF. This sequence joins TRBV11-2 and TRBJ2-3, with D possibly TRBD1 on 6 matching bases. The CDR3 runs to 16 residues. Trimming cost V 1 base and J 1 base, with 12 bases left between them. CDR1 SGHAT and CDR2 FQNNGV come from the germline V gene.

V usage is TRBV4-3 and J usage is TRBJ2-5, with 12 bases matching TRBD2. The CDR3 is made up of 17 amino acids. The germline V gene encodes CDR1 LGHNA and CDR2 YSLEER. Germline trimming cut 0 bases from V and 9 bases from J; bases unmatched to any gene: 11. In DNA, the CDR3 is TGCGCCAGCAGCCAAGAGGCCCCGTCCGCTAGCGGGGGGGCCCAGTACTTC. This gives the protein CASSQEAPSASGGAQYF.

This chain links TRBV19 with TRBJ1-2, with a possible D match to TRBD1 (5 bases). The V end was cut by 7 bases, the J end by 1 base, with 25 bases between. Per germline, CDR1 LNHDA and CDR2 SQIVND (reference sequence). The CDR3 length is 18 residues. CDR3 in DNA: TGTGCCAGTACCCCCCTGGGGTCACGGGGGACGGGTAACTATGGCTACACCTTC. Translated, it gives CASTPLGSRGTGNYGYTF.

This rearrangement joins TRBV19 to TRBJ1-2; the D is unclear. The V and J ends lost 0 bases and 8 bases respectively, with 22 bases between them. This CDR3 contains 17 residues. Germline V gene data show CDR1 as LNHDA and CDR2 as SQIVND (reference sequence). CDR3 nucleotide sequence: TGTGCCAGTAGTATAGATCAGAGGTCGGCCAACACCGGGGGCTACACCTTC. It is translated as CASSIDQRSANTGGYTF.

A single count supports this clone. This sequence joins TRBV2 and TRBJ1-6; TRBD1 matches at 7 bases. The CDR3 has 15 amino acids. Germline V gene data show CDR1 as SNHLY and CDR2 as FYNNEI. The ends lost 9 bases at V and 3 bases at J; junction bases unmatched: 8. The CDR3 nucleotides read TGTGCCAGGGGTGGGGACAGAAGCTATAATTCACCCCTCCACTTT. Residues: CARGGDRSYNSPLHF.

Only one count was recorded for this clone. The gene calls are TRBV28 and TRBJ2-7, with D unresolved. This CDR3 spans 11 amino acids. Trimming stripped 2 bases from V and 7 bases from J, with 6 bases between. Germline V gene data show CDR1 as MDHEN and CDR2 as SYDVKM. CDR3 in amino acids: CASSLRLEQYF. The CDR3 nucleotides read TGTGCCAGCAGTTTACGTTTGGAGCAGTACTTC.

The chain is built from TRBV7-2 and TRBJ2-3; possibly TRBD2 for D (6 bases). The CDR3 runs 15 residues. Trimming left V 2 bases short and J 1 base short, with 10 bases between. Germline V gene lookup returns CDR1 SGHTA and CDR2 FQGNSA. In DNA, the CDR3 is TGTGCCAGCAGCTTACGGCGGGACGGCACAGATACGCAGTATTTT. Its protein product is CASSLRRDGTDTQYF.

V gene TRBV7-8 combines with J gene TRBJ1-3; 7 nucleotides align to TRBD1. CDR3 length equals 15 residues. The V segment lost 5 bases and the J segment 1 base; nucleotides outside the gene matches: 5. Germline V gives CDR1 SGHVS, CDR2 FQNEAQ. The CDR3 reads CASSKMGQSGNTIYF. The CDR3 region has the DNA TGTGCCAGCAGCAAGATGGGACAGTCTGGAAACACCATATATTTT. The full variable domain, in which reference TRBV7-8 and TRBJ1-3 provide the parts outside the CDR3, is GAGVSQSPRYKVAKRGQDVALRCDPISGHVSLFWYQQALGQGPEFLTYFQNEAQLDKSGLPSDRFFAERPEGSVSTLKIQRTQQEDSAVYLCASSKMGQSGNTIYFGEGSWLTVV.

The chain uses TRBV11-2 and TRBJ1-1; no clear D. The V gene lost 3 bases and the J gene lost 4 bases, with 12 bases spanning the gap. This CDR3 has 14 amino acids. Germline V gene lookup returns CDR1 SGHAT and CDR2 FQNNGV. CDR3 DNA: TGTGCCAGCAGCTTTTTGGAGGGAGTCACTGAAGCTTTCTTT. As protein: CASSFLEGVTEAFF.

CDR3 in amino acids: CATSPSGRAYEQYF. Written as DNA, the CDR3 is TGTGCCACCAGCCCGAGCGGGAGGGCTTACGAGCAGTACTTC. The chain is built from TRBV15 and TRBJ2-7, with 10 bases that match TRBD2. The V and J ends lost 5 bases and 4 bases, in that order; junction bases with no gene match: 5. The CDR3 has 14 residues. Germline V gives CDR1 LNHNV, CDR2 YYDKDF (reference sequence).

V and J are TRBV7-3 and TRBJ2-3; D remains ambiguous. The CDR3 spans 15 residues. Germline loops: CDR1 SGHTA, CDR2 FQGTGA. V lost 1 base to trimming and J lost 2 bases, with 10 bases between them. The CDR3: CASSLSSGPTDTQYF. CDR3 sequence (DNA): TGTGCCAGCAGCTTAAGCTCAGGCCCCACAGATACGCAGTATTTT.

This clone was observed once. The V gene is TRBV10-3, the J gene TRBJ2-7, with TRBD1 identical over 9 bases. This CDR3 comprises 14 residues. V trimming: 4 bases; J trimming: 2 bases; junction bases outside the gene matches: 3. Germline V gene lookup returns CDR1 ENHRY and CDR2 SYGVKD. This chain's CDR3 is CAISGGQGTYEQYF. CDR3 in DNA: TGTGCCATCAGTGGGGGACAGGGCACCTACGAGCAGTACTTC.

The chain is built from TRBV9 and TRBJ2-3, with 7 bases aligning to TRBD2. Per the germline V gene, CDR1 is SGDLS and CDR2 is YYNGEE. V trimming: 3 bases; J trimming: 6 bases; junction bases outside the gene matches: 7. This CDR3 is built from 14 residues. The CDR3: CASSGGTTLDTQYF. CDR3 DNA: TGTGCCAGCAGCGGCGGGACTACCTTGGATACGCAGTATTTT.